Shown below are 27 T cell receptor beta chains from a single sample sequenced in a study of cytomegalovirus exposure and HLA in healthy donors. Data came from immunoSEQ multiplex PCR; TCRdb stores just in-frame clones and leaves some out. Of 220,000 or so clones in the sample, 85% to 95% were seen once. Sample: PBMCs. These receptors came from a woman younger than 30 in good health and CMV-seronegative.

This clone was picked up one time. The J gene is TRBJ1-3, the V gene TRBV7-6; no firm D call. Between the trimmed V and J ends, which lost 5 bases and 2 bases, there was a span of 10 bases. The CDR3 is 14 residues long. Germline CDR1 reads SGHVS; CDR2 reads FNYEAQ. The DNA for the CDR3 is TGTGCCAGCAGCCCTGTCGGGGCTGGAAACACCATATATTTT. Amino acid sequence: CASSPVGAGNTIYF.

This sequence joins TRBV27 and TRBJ2-7; TRBD1 is a possible D gene (5 bases). V gave up 5 bases and J gave up 3 bases, with 20 bases separating them. Per the germline V gene, CDR1 is MNHEY and CDR2 is SMNVEV (reference sequence). This CDR3 region has 16 residues. The CDR3 DNA follows: TGTGCCAGCAGTCTAGGGGCGCGGCTCAGTTTCTACGAGCAGTACTTC. Its protein product is CASSLGARLSFYEQYF.

This chain links TRBV30 with TRBJ1-5; TRBD1 is a possible D gene (5 bases). This CDR3 is 13 amino acids long. Trimming removed 4 bases at V and 7 bases at J, with 14 bases between. CDR1 GTSNPN and CDR2 SVGIG come from the germline V gene (reference sequence). The CDR3: CAWTPGGGQPQHF. The CDR3 DNA sequence: TGTGCCTGGACCCCTGGGGGGGGACAGCCCCAGCATTTT.

This clone was seen only once. The rearrangement joins TRBV10-3 to TRBJ1-2; TRBD1 is a possible D gene (5 bases). V gave up 7 bases and J gave up 0 bases, with 12 bases separating them. The CDR3 loop spans 14 amino acids. Looked up from germline, CDR1 is ENHRY and CDR2 is SYGVKD. The CDR3 sequence: CAITTDSANYGYTF. The CDR3 DNA follows: TGTGCCATCACTACAGACAGCGCTAACTATGGCTACACCTTC.

This chain links TRBV27 with TRBJ2-1; TRBD2 matches 11 bases. This CDR3 comprises 19 residues. Germline V gene sequence: CDR1 MNHEY, CDR2 SMNVEV (reference sequence). J lost 5 bases, V lost 6 bases, and 18 bases had no gene match. CDR3 DNA: TGTGCCAGCAGATTCTCACCGGGACTAGCGGTCGAAGGGAACAATGAGCAGTTCTTC. Translation gives CASRFSPGLAVEGNNEQFF.

The chain joins TRBV6-1 to TRBJ1-2; no firm D call. The V and J ends lost 5 bases and 8 bases respectively, with 9 bases between them. Germline-derived CDR1 and CDR2 are MNHNS and SASEGT. This CDR3 spans 11 amino acids. The CDR3 DNA is TGTGCCAGCAGTTCCCCGGGAGGCTACACCTTC. Its protein product is CASSSPGGYTF.

The chain carries TRBV29-1 and TRBJ2-1, with TRBD2 matching over 13 bases. CDR3 size: 16 residues. The germline gives CDR1 SQVTM, CDR2 ANQGSEA. The ends lost 1 base at V and 2 bases at J; junction bases unmatched: 2. CDR3 sequence (DNA): TGCAGCGTTGAAGCGACTAGCGGGAGGCCCTACAATGAGCAGTTCTTC. It codes for CSVEATSGRPYNEQFF.

The rearrangement joins TRBV5-4 to TRBJ2-1, with a weak D call TRBD2 (5 bases). The V gene lost 2 bases and the J gene lost 0 bases, with 12 bases spanning the gap. This CDR3 spans 16 amino acids. Germline lookup yields CDR1 SGHNT and CDR2 YYREEE (reference sequence). The DNA of the CDR3 is TGTGCCAGCAGCTTAGGAGGATCGCCCTCCTACAATGAGCAGTTCTTC. Translation gives CASSLGGSPSYNEQFF.

V usage is TRBV2 and J usage is TRBJ1-5, with a possible D match to TRBD1 (6 bases). Trimming stripped 3 bases from V and 5 bases from J, with 14 bases between. CDR1 is SNHLY and CDR2 is FYNNEI in the germline V gene. This CDR3 comprises 15 residues. The CDR3 DNA follows: TGTGCCAGCAGTGACCTCGGGACACAAGATCAGCCCCAGCATTTT. Protein sequence: CASSDLGTQDQPQHF.

This rearrangement joins TRBV6-5 to TRBJ1-1; D not certain. CDR1 is MNHEY, CDR2 SVGAGI, per germline. Trimming cost V 8 bases and J 5 bases, with 9 bases left between them. The CDR3 has 11 amino acids. The CDR3 DNA sequence: TGTGCCAGCTATAGGAGGACTGAAGCTTTCTTT. It is translated as CASYRRTEAFF.

The genes are TRBV25-1 and TRBJ2-7; D not resolved. There are 11 residues in the CDR3. V was shortened by 6 bases and J by 6 bases, with 9 bases between the two germline ends. Germline values: CDR1 MGHDK, CDR2 SYGVNS. CDR3 coding DNA: TGTGCCAGCAGCGCGGCGTTCGAGCAGTACTTC. It yields the protein CASSAAFEQYF.

This chain joins TRBV2 and TRBJ2-5, with 13 bases identical to TRBD2. Germline assignment: CDR1 SNHLY and CDR2 FYNNEI. CDR3 size: 15 residues. J lost 4 bases, V lost 6 bases, and 5 bases had no gene match. Written as DNA, the CDR3 is TGTGCCAGCAGCCCCAGGACTAGCGGGGGAGAGACCCAGTACTTC. It specifies CASSPRTSGGETQYF.

V is TRBV30 and J is TRBJ2-3; TRBD2 aligns across 8 bases. CDR1 is GTSNPN and CDR2 is SVGIG in the germline V gene (reference sequence). V gave up 5 bases and J gave up 0 bases; unmatched junction bases: 1. The CDR3 spans 13 residues. DNA for the CDR3: TGTGCCTGGGCTAGCGGGAGCACAGATACGCAGTATTTT. Protein product: CAWASGSTDTQYF.

The chain uses TRBV7-2 and TRBJ2-1; 10 positions match TRBD2. The trim removed 5 bases at V and 4 bases at J, leaving 8 bases unmatched. This CDR3 has 16 residues. The germline gives CDR1 SGHTA, CDR2 FQGNSA. In DNA, the CDR3 is TGTGCCAGCAGCCCGTCGGGTAGCGGGAGGTACAATGAGCAGTTCTTC. This codes for CASSPSGSGRYNEQFF.

The gene calls are TRBV11-3 and TRBJ2-2; TRBD2 is a possible D gene (7 bases). This CDR3 region has 16 residues. V dropped 5 bases and J dropped 3 bases, with 16 bases sitting between them. Germline V CDR1 and CDR2: SGHNT, YENEEA. The CDR3 sequence: CASSQYGGQYTGELFF. The DNA of the CDR3 is TGTGCCAGCAGCCAATACGGGGGGCAATACACCGGGGAGCTGTTTTTT.

The chain joins TRBV2 to TRBJ1-5; D is ambiguous. The germline gives CDR1 SNHLY, CDR2 FYNNEI. The V end was cut by 2 bases, the J end by 4 bases, with 12 bases between. The CDR3 totals 15 residues. The CDR3 coding sequence is TGTGCCAGCAGTGAACAGTTTGGCATAAATCAGCCCCAGCATTTT. Translating it yields CASSEQFGINQPQHF.

The chain joins TRBV11-2 to TRBJ2-1, with 10 bases identical to TRBD2. The germline V gene has CDR1 SGHAT and CDR2 FQNNGV. The CDR3 is 13 amino acids. V was pared by 5 bases and J by 9 bases, with 4 bases of the junction left unmatched. CDR3 protein: CASSVGLAVEQFF. CDR3 DNA: TGTGCCAGCAGCGTAGGACTAGCGGTTGAGCAGTTCTTC.

The sample holds many counts of this clone. V usage is TRBV29-1 and J usage is TRBJ2-7; D might be TRBD1 (6 bases). The germline CDR1 and CDR2 sequences are SQVTM and ANQGSEA. This CDR3 is built from 13 residues. The V end lost 3 bases, the J end lost 6 bases, and 15 bases lay between the germline ends. The chain's CDR3 is CSVEGRGGTEQYF. The CDR3 region has the DNA TGCAGCGTTGAGGGCCGAGGGGGAACCGAGCAGTACTTC.

This chain links TRBV9 with TRBJ1-1; TRBD1 might be the D (5 bases). The length of the CDR3 is 13 residues. Trimming stripped 4 bases from V and 5 bases from J, with 12 bases between. CDR1 SGDLS and CDR2 YYNGEE come from the germline V gene. CDR3 in DNA: TGTGCCAGCAGCTTTAGGAGGGGTACTGAAGCTTTCTTT. Residues: CASSFRRGTEAFF.

V and J are TRBV10-1 and TRBJ1-3; D is undetermined. The CDR3 is 14 residues long. The germline gives CDR1 WNHNN, CDR2 SYGVQD (reference sequence). The V and J ends lost 2 bases and 4 bases respectively, with 9 bases between them. The CDR3 coding sequence is TGCGCCAGCAGTGAGACCTCGCAGGGAAACACCATATATTTT. This gives the protein CASSETSQGNTIYF.

The J gene is TRBJ2-7, the V gene TRBV10-3; 10 bases are a match to TRBD2. V lost 0 bases and J lost 7; bases outside the gene matches: 9. CDR3 size: 16 residues. Germline V gives CDR1 ENHRY, CDR2 SYGVKD. CDR3 nucleotide sequence: TGTGCCATCAGTGAGTCGGAGGTAGCGGGAGGTTGGGAGCAGTACTTC. Protein sequence: CAISESEVAGGWEQYF.

The chain carries TRBV10-3 and TRBJ1-5, with a tentative D call TRBD1 (6 bases). Trimming took off 2 bases at V and 3 bases at J, with 35 bases between the two ends. Per the germline V gene, CDR1 is ENHRY and CDR2 is SYGVKD. The CDR3 runs to 23 residues. CDR3 region: CAISESLQDGRSGTRILNQPQHF. The CDR3, as DNA: TGTGCCATCAGTGAGAGTTTACAGGACGGGAGGTCCGGGACAAGGATTCTCAATCAGCCCCAGCATTTT.

This chain joins TRBV19 and TRBJ2-3, with D maybe TRBD1 (7 bases). V lost 6 bases and J 1 base, leaving 20 bases between the germline ends. Germline V CDR1 and CDR2: LNHDA, SQIVND (reference sequence). This CDR3 has 17 residues. The CDR3 DNA sequence: TGTGCCAGTAGGGCGACGGCTCAGGGGGGTGGCACAGATACGCAGTATTTT. This sequence encodes CASRATAQGGGTDTQYF.

The chain recombines TRBV7-3 with TRBJ2-2; 9 bases are shared with TRBD2. V shed 2 bases, J shed 3 bases, and the junction held 13 bases outside the gene matches. From germline, CDR1 is SGHTA and CDR2 FQGTGA. The length of the CDR3 is 19 residues. CDR3 amino acids: CASSLRLGLGLAHTGELFF. In DNA, the CDR3 is TGTGCCAGCAGCTTACGGTTAGGTTTGGGACTAGCTCACACCGGGGAGCTGTTTTTT.

This clone was detected only once. The chain employs TRBV4-1 and TRBJ2-7; TRBD2 matches at 13 bases. CDR3 size: 16 residues. The junction had 9 bases not matched to a gene; V was cut back by 3 bases and J by 7 bases. Germline loops: CDR1 MGHRA, CDR2 YSYEKL. The CDR3 sequence: CASSQGLAGQVPEQYF. The CDR3, as DNA: TGCGCCAGCAGCCAGGGACTAGCGGGGCAAGTACCAGAGCAGTACTTC.

The chain links TRBV29-1 to TRBJ2-7; 7 bases line up with TRBD1. Germline CDR1 reads SQVTM; CDR2 reads ANQGSEA. V was clipped by 6 bases and J by 6 bases; unmatched bases: 17. The CDR3 is 15 amino acids. In DNA form, the CDR3 reads TGCAGCGTCGAAATAAAGACAGGGAACGCGGGCGAGCAGTACTTC. It yields the protein CSVEIKTGNAGEQYF.

The CDR3 DNA sequence: TGTGCCAGCAGGGAGGTTATGGAGGATACGCAGTATTTT. Translated: CASREVMEDTQYF. The genes are TRBV25-1 and TRBJ2-3; D is possibly TRBD2 (5 bases). Germline CDR1 reads MGHDK; CDR2 reads SYGVNS. Trimming took 6 bases from V and 6 from J, leaving 13 bases between them. This CDR3 comprises 13 residues.